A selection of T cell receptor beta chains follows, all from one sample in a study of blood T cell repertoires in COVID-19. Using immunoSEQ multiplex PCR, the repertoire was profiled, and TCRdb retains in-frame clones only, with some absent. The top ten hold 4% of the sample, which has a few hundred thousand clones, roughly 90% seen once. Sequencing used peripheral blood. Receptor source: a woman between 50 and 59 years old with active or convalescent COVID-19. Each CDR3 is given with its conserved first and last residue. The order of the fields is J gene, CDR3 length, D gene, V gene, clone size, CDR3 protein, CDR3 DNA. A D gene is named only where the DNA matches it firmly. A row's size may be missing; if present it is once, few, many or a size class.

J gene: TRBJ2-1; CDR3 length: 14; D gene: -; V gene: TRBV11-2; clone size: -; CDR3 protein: CASSSRTVVNEQFF; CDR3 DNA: TGTGCCAGCAGCTCCCGGACAGTGGTCAATGAGCAGTTCTTC
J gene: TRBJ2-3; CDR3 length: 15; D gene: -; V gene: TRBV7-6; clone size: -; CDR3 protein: CASSLLGYSTDTQYF; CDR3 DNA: TGTGCCAGCAGCTTACTCGGGTATAGCACAGATACGCAGTATTTT
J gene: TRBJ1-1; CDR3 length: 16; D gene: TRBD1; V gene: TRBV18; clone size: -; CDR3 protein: CASSPSTGRPDTEAFF; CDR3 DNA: TGTGCCAGCTCACCTTCGACAGGGAGGCCGGACACTGAAGCTTTCTTT
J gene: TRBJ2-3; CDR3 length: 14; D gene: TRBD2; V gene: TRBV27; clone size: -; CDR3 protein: CASKERERTDTQYF; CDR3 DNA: TGTGCCAGTAAGGAGCGGGAGAGGACAGATACGCAGTATTTT
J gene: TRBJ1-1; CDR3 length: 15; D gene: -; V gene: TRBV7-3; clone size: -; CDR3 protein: CASSLSRDLNTEAFF; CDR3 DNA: TGTGCCAGCAGCTTATCCAGGGATCTGAACACTGAAGCTTTCTTT
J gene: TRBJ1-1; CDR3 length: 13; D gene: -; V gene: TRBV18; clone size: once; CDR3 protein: CASSSDREGRTFF; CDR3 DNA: TGTGCCAGCTCATCTGACAGAGAAGGTCGGACTTTCTTT
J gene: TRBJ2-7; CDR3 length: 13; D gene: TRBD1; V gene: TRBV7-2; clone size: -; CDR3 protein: CASSFQGAYEQYF; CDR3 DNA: TGTGCCAGCAGCTTCCAGGGGGCCTACGAGCAGTACTTC
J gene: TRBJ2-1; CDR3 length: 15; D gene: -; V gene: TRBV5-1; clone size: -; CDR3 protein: CASSLLGGPGNEQFF; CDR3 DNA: TGCGCCAGCAGCTTGTTGGGGGGGCCGGGCAATGAGCAGTTCTTC
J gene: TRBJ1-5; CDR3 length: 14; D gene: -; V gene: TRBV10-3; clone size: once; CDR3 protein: CAISDGGGNQPQHF; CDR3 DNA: TGTGCCATCAGTGACGGCGGGGGCAATCAGCCCCAGCATTTT
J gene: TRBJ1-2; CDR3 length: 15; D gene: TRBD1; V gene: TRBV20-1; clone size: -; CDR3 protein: CSASHWGTGDYGYTF; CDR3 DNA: TGCAGTGCTAGTCATTGGGGGACAGGGGACTATGGCTACACCTTC
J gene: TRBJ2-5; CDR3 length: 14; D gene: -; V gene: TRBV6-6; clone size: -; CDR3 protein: CASSPTGYQETQYF; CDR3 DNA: TGTGCCAGCAGTCCTACAGGGTACCAAGAGACCCAGTACTTC
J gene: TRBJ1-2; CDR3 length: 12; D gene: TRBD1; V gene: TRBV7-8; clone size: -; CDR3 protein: CASSRDRVGYTF; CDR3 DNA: TGTGCCAGCAGCCGGGACAGGGTGGGCTACACCTTC
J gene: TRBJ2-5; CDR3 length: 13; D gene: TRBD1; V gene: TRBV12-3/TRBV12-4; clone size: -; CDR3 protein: CASKQGAGNDQYF; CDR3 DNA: TGTGCCAGCAAACAGGGGGCTGGGAACGACCAGTACTTC
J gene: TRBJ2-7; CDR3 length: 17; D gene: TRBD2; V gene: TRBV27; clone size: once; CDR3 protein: CASRPGTSGLFSYEQYF; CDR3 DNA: TGTGCCAGCAGGCCCGGGACTAGCGGGCTTTTCTCCTACGAGCAGTACTTC
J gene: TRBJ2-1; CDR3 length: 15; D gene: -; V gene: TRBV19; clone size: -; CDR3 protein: CASSYSVRGSNEQFF; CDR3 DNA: TGTGCCAGTAGTTATAGCGTGCGGGGATCCAATGAGCAGTTCTTC
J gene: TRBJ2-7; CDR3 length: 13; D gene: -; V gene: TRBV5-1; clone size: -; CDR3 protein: CASSLDGSYEQYF; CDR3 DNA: TGCGCCAGCAGCTTGGACGGGAGTTACGAGCAGTACTTC
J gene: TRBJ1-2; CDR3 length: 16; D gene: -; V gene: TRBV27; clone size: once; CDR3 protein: CASSLVGGRVVYGYTF; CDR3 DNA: TGTGCCAGCAGTTTAGTCGGAGGGAGGGTCGTCTATGGCTACACCTTC
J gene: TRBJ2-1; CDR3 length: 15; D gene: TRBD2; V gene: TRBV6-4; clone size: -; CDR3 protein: CASSLTSGVHNEQFF; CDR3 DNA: TGTGCCAGCAGTCTCACTAGCGGAGTACACAATGAGCAGTTCTTC
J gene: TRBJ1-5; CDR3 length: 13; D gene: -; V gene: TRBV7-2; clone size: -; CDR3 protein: CASSLTGNQPQHF; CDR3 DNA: TGTGCCAGCAGCTTAACCGGGAATCAGCCCCAGCATTTT
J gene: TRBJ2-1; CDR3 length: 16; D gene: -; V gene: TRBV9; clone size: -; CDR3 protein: CASSISTRPNTNEQFF; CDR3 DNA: TGTGCCAGCAGCATATCGACTAGGCCAAACACCAATGAGCAGTTCTTC
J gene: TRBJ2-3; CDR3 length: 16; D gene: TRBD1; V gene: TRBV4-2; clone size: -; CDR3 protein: CASSPTGGPSTDTQYF; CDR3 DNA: TGTGCCAGCAGCCCTACAGGGGGCCCTAGCACAGATACGCAGTATTTT
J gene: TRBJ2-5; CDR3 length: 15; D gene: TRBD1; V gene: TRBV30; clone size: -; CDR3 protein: CAWNAFGQGQETQYF; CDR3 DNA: TGTGCCTGGAACGCGTTTGGACAGGGCCAAGAGACCCAGTACTTC
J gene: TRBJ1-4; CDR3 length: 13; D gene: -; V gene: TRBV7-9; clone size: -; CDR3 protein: CASSEQVGEKLFF; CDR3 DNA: TGTGCCAGCAGTGAACAGGTTGGCGAAAAACTGTTTTTT
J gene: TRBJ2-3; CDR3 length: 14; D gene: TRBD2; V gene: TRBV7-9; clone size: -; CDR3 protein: CASSSSGGTDTQYF; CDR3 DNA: TGTGCCAGCAGTTCCAGCGGGGGGACAGATACGCAGTATTTT
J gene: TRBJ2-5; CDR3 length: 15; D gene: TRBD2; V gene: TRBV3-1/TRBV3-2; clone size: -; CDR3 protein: CASSLRGGLRETQYF; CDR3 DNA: TGTGCCAGCAGCTTGCGGGGGGGCCTTCGAGAGACCCAGTACTTC
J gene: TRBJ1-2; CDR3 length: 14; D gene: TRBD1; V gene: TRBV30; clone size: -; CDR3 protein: CAWSVPGGYYGYTF; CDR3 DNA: TGTGCCTGGAGTGTACCAGGGGGCTACTATGGCTACACCTTC
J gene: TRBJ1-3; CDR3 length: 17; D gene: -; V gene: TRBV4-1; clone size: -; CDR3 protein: CASSQEGAGASGNTIYF; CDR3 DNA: TGCGCCAGCAGCCAAGAGGGAGCGGGAGCCTCTGGAAACACCATATATTTT
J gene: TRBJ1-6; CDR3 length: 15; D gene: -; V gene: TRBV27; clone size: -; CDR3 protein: CASSLGAGTNSPLHF; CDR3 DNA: TGTGCCAGCAGTTTGGGAGCGGGGACTAATTCACCCCTCCACTTT
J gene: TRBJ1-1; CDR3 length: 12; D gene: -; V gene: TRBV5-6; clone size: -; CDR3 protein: CASSFVLTEAFF; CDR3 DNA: TGTGCCAGCAGCTTCGTCCTAACTGAAGCTTTCTTT
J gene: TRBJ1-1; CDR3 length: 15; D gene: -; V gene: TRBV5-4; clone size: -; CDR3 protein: CASSSLLGRETEAFF; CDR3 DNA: TGTGCCAGCAGCTCCCTGCTGGGGAGGGAAACTGAAGCTTTCTTT
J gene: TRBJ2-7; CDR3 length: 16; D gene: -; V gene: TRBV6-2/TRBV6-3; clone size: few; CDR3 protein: CASSYEVPMETYEQYF; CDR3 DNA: TGTGCCAGCAGTTACGAAGTGCCGATGGAGACTTACGAGCAGTACTTC